These 18 T cell receptor beta chains originate from one sample sequenced in a study of cytomegalovirus exposure and HLA in healthy donors (dated by TCRdb to the late 2010s). The library was made by the immunoSEQ multiplex PCR assay. TCRdb took over this immuneACCESS table, retaining in-frame rearrangements with V and J assigned. Such tables are incomplete; in checked studies, under half of the missing clones stem from an unresolved V gene, and the remainder is unexplained. Counted in this sample were about 71,000 clones; about 95% of them appeared once. The ten largest make up approximately 1% of the sample. The sequenced sample was PBMCs. The origin of the receptors is a woman under 30 in good health and CMV-seronegative.

The V call is TRBV5-1, the J call TRBJ2-7; 7 bases are a match to TRBD1. V lost 4 bases to trimming and J lost 2 bases; unmatched junction nucleotides: 6. CDR1 is SGHRS and CDR2 is YFSETQ in the germline V gene. The CDR3 length is 14 residues. CDR3 in DNA: TGCGCCAGCAGCGACTCGACAGGGACCTACGAGCAGTACTTC. Its protein is CASSDSTGTYEQYF.

V usage is TRBV5-4 and J usage is TRBJ1-3; TRBD1 might be the D (5 bases). This CDR3 has 15 amino acids. V lost 4 bases, J lost 0 bases, and 11 bases lay in between. In germline, CDR1 is SGHNT, CDR2 YYREEE (reference sequence). CDR3 sequence: CASSPGADSGNTIYF. The CDR3 DNA follows: TGTGCCAGCAGCCCTGGGGCCGACTCTGGAAACACCATATATTTT.

The chain joins TRBV30 to TRBJ2-7; unclear D gene. This CDR3 contains 12 residues. CDR1 is GTSNPN, CDR2 SVGIG, per germline (reference sequence). Between the trimmed V and J ends, which lost 3 bases and 1 base, there was a span of 7 bases. The CDR3 loop reads CAWSVVSYEQYF. The CDR3 coding sequence is TGTGCCTGGAGCGTAGTATCCTACGAGCAGTACTTC.

V gene TRBV7-3 combines with J gene TRBJ1-1; the D gene is possibly TRBD1 (5 bases). The CDR3 covers 13 residues. Germline V lookup: CDR1 SGHTA, CDR2 FQGTGA. Trimming pared 3 bases from V and 2 bases from J, leaving 7 bases between. CDR3 in amino acids: CASSLTVNTEAFF. The CDR3 DNA reads TGTGCCAGCAGCTTGACAGTTAACACTGAAGCTTTCTTT.

This chain connects TRBV7-9 to TRBJ2-1; 9 positions match TRBD2. Germline CDR1 SEHNR, CDR2 FQNEAQ (reference sequence). This CDR3 comprises 15 residues. V trimming: 3 bases; J trimming: 5 bases; junction bases outside the gene matches: 5. The CDR3 DNA follows: TGTGCCAGCAGCTTTGCTAGCGGGGTAAACAATGAGCAGTTCTTC. This codes for CASSFASGVNNEQFF.

The rearrangement uses TRBV28 and TRBJ2-5, with 13 bases lining up with TRBD2. The CDR3 spans 16 residues. V lost 4 bases to trimming and J lost 5 bases; unmatched junction nucleotides: 7. Germline CDR1 is MDHEN and CDR2 is SYDVKM. CDR3 DNA: TGTGCCAGCAGTTGGGAGGGGACTAGCGGGGACGAGACCCAGTACTTC. It encodes CASSWEGTSGDETQYF. Filled out from reference TRBV28 and TRBJ2-5, the complete variable domain reads DVKVTQSSRYLVKRTGEKVFLECVQDMDHENMFWYRQDPGLGLRLIYFSYDVKMKEKGDIPEGYSVSREKKERFSLILESASTNQTSMYLCASSWEGTSGDETQYFGPGTRLLVL.

V usage is TRBV7-3 and J usage is TRBJ1-2, with 10 bases identical to TRBD1. CDR1 and CDR2 from the germline V gene are SGHTA and FQGTGA. J gave up 1 base and V 11 bases, and 13 bases lay outside the gene matches. There are 16 residues in the CDR3. The CDR3 DNA reads TGTGCCGTAAGCCGGGACAGGGGACTTGTTAACTATGGCTACACCTTC. Translating it yields CAVSRDRGLVNYGYTF.

The chain links TRBV9 to TRBJ2-1; a weak D match, TRBD2 (6 bases). The germline V and J ends were trimmed by 0 bases and 7 bases, with 11 bases remaining between them. The germline gives CDR1 SGDLS, CDR2 YYNGEE. This CDR3 is 14 amino acids long. The CDR3 DNA is TGTGCCAGCAGCGTAGATTCGGAGGGTAATGAGCAGTTCTTC. Residues: CASSVDSEGNEQFF.

V is TRBV19 and J is TRBJ2-5, with D maybe TRBD2 (5 bases). Germline loops: CDR1 LNHDA, CDR2 SQIVND (reference sequence). Trimming removed 4 bases at V and 1 base at J, with 7 bases between. The CDR3 totals 13 residues. The CDR3 nucleotides read TGTGCCAGTAGTACGGACTTCCAAGAGACCCAGTACTTC. Translating it yields CASSTDFQETQYF.

This clone was recorded once. The rearrangement links TRBV10-2 to TRBJ2-7; 9 nucleotides align to TRBD2. This CDR3 is 15 amino acids long. J gave up 5 bases and V 7 bases, and 12 bases lay outside the gene matches. Germline assignment: CDR1 WSHSY and CDR2 SAAADI. The CDR3 nucleotides read TGCGCCAGCACCGAGAGGGTAGCGGGGGTTAACGAGCAGTACTTC. Translated: CASTERVAGVNEQYF.

J is TRBJ2-2 and V is TRBV7-2; 7 positions agree with TRBD1. V lost 2 bases, J lost 6 bases, and 6 bases stayed unmatched. This CDR3 has 15 residues. Germline assignment: CDR1 SGHTA and CDR2 FQGNSA. This chain's CDR3 is CASSLKGGGAGELFF. The CDR3 nucleotides read TGTGCCAGCAGCTTAAAAGGGGGCGGTGCCGGGGAGCTGTTTTTT.

This clone was picked up one time. The chain recombines TRBV18 with TRBJ1-1; 8 bases match TRBD1. This CDR3 comprises 16 residues. Germline V lookup: CDR1 KGHSH, CDR2 LQKENI. The trim removed 3 bases at V and 0 bases at J, leaving 6 bases unmatched. The CDR3 coding sequence is TGTGCCAGCTCACCCGGGACAGGCGAGGTGAACACTGAAGCTTTCTTT. Translating it yields CASSPGTGEVNTEAFF.

V is TRBV5-1 and J is TRBJ1-6; D call uncertain. Trimming stripped 6 bases from V and 13 bases from J, with 11 bases between. The germline V gene encodes CDR1 SGHRS and CDR2 YFSETQ. This CDR3 has 11 amino acids. DNA for the CDR3: TGCGCCAGCACCTGCCCCTACCCCCTCCACTTT. It yields the protein CASTCPYPLHF.

The rearrangement links TRBV5-5 to TRBJ1-1; 9 nucleotides match TRBD1. Germline CDR1 SGHKS, CDR2 YYEKEE (reference sequence). This CDR3 contains 14 residues. With 2 bases clipped from V and 6 bases from J, the junction kept 5 bases outside the gene matches. CDR3 sequence reads: CASSFGQGFAEAFF. CDR3 sequence (DNA): TGTGCCAGCAGCTTTGGACAGGGGTTCGCTGAAGCTTTCTTT.

The V and J genes are TRBV2 and TRBJ2-7, with D possibly matching TRBD1 (6 bases). Germline V lookup: CDR1 SNHLY, CDR2 FYNNEI. V shed 6 bases and J shed 1 base, with 10 bases lying between them. This CDR3 is 13 amino acids long. The CDR3 region is CASRSGTSYEQYF. CDR3 bases: TGTGCCAGCAGGTCCGGGACATCCTACGAGCAGTACTTC.

The V and J genes are TRBV1 and TRBJ1-2. TRBV1 is tagged as a pseudogene. The CDR3 is 13 residues long. CDR3 sequence (DNA): TGCACCAGCAAGAAAACGAGGGTGGGAGGCTACACCTTC. Translation gives CTSKKTRVGGYTF.

The genes are TRBV19 and TRBJ1-1; possible D gene TRBD1, 5 bases. Deletions cut 6 bases from V and 4 bases from J, with 9 bases between. CDR1 is LNHDA and CDR2 is SQIVND in the germline V gene (reference sequence). The CDR3 length is 12 residues. DNA for the CDR3: TGTGCCAGTAGCGGGAGGGGCACTGAAGCTTTCTTT. It encodes CASSGRGTEAFF.

This chain links TRBV27 with TRBJ2-7; 7 bases line up with TRBD1. J gave up 2 bases and V 5 bases, and 6 bases lay outside the gene matches. This CDR3 has 14 residues. CDR1 is MNHEY and CDR2 is SMNVEV in the germline V gene (reference sequence). The CDR3: CASSPKGQTYEQYF. The CDR3 region has the DNA TGTGCCAGCAGTCCCAAGGGACAGACCTACGAGCAGTACTTC.